A single sample gave rise to the 5 T cell receptor beta chains below, sequenced in a study of monozygotic twins with inflammatory bowel disease. From the 5' RACE reads, TCRdb lists one entry per CDR3 protein and no DNA. The sample includes about 440,000 distinct CDR3 sequences. Sample: blood. These receptors were collected from a human donor with ulcerative colitis or Crohn's disease, or a healthy co-twin of an affected twin (not recorded which).

The chain couples TRBV2 to TRBJ2-7. The CDR3 runs 14 residues. Germline values: CDR1 SNHLY, CDR2 FYNNEI. The CDR3 region is CASSQDTRWSEQYF. The full variable domain, completed using reference TRBV2 and TRBJ2-7, is EPEVTQTPSHQVTQMGQEVILRCVPISNHLYFYWYRQILGQKVEFLVSFYNNEISEKSEIFDDQFSVERPDGSNFTLKIRSTKLEDSAMYFCASSQDTRWSEQYFGPGTRLTVT.

This rearrangement joins TRBV5-1 to TRBJ2-2; checking the TCRdb D call of TRBD1 is not possible without DNA. Per the germline V gene, CDR1 is SGHRS and CDR2 is YFSETQ. This CDR3 spans 15 amino acids. This chain's CDR3 is CASSLQQGHTGELFF.

CDR3 in amino acids: CASSVGRAGGISYEQYF. This chain links TRBV6-1 with TRBJ2-7; TCRdb selects TRBD2, and the lack of DNA leaves this call unchecked. CDR3 length: 17 amino acids. CDR1 MNHNS and CDR2 SASEGT come from the germline V gene.

This chain links TRBV18 with TRBJ2-3; the TCRdb call, TRBD2, lacks DNA for checking. The CDR3 is made up of 18 amino acids. CDR1 is KGHSH, CDR2 LQKENI, per germline. Here the CDR3 reads CASSPLGLAGTSTDTQYF.

The rearrangement uses TRBV20-1 and TRBJ2-3; without DNA, the TCRdb call of TRBD1 cannot be checked. CDR3 size: 12 residues. The germline V gene encodes CDR1 DFQATT and CDR2 SNEGSKA (reference sequence). CDR3 region: CSAARSTDTQYF.